Listed below are T cell receptor beta chains from one sample, sequenced in a study of CD4 T cells in relation to SARS-CoV-2 and coronaviruses. No cognate antigen is known for these TCRs. The assay was immunoSEQ multiplex PCR, and TCRdb's table has in-frame clones only and misses some. The sample includes approximately 43,000 clones, 84% seen only once; the top ten take 0.95% to 1.5%. The sequenced sample was naive CD4+ T cells from PBMCs, cultured in vitro. Every receptor here comes from an adult with COVID-19. CDR3s include the opening cysteine and the closing phenylalanine or tryptophan. Fields, in order: D gene, clone size, V gene, J gene, CDR3 protein, CDR3 DNA. A D gene is named only where the DNA matches it firmly. Not every row has a clone size; where given, it reads once, few, many or a size class.

>.|.|TRBV6-6|TRBJ1-6
CASSYSTGSPLHF
TGTGCCAGCAGTTACTCGACCGGGTCACCCCTCCACTTT
>TRBD1|.|TRBV27|TRBJ2-7
CASMPDRNPYEQYF
TGTGCCAGCATGCCGGACAGGAACCCCTACGAGCAGTACTTC
>TRBD1|.|TRBV18|TRBJ1-3
CASSPGQALSGNTIYF
TGTGCCAGCTCACCCGGACAGGCCCTCTCTGGAAACACCATATATTTT
>.|.|TRBV6-5|TRBJ1-1
CASRRSATEAFF
TGTGCCAGCAGACGATCGGCCACTGAAGCTTTCTTT
>.|.|TRBV2|TRBJ1-4
CASWEDGRKLFF
TGTGCCAGCTGGGAGGACGGCAGAAAACTGTTTTTT
>.|.|TRBV9|TRBJ2-1
CASSVGVQVYNEQFF
TGTGCCAGCAGCGTAGGGGTCCAGGTCTACAATGAGCAGTTCTTC
>TRBD2|.|TRBV23-1|TRBJ2-7
CASTLVASGSGTRNYEQYF
TGCGCCAGCACTTTAGTTGCTAGCGGGTCGGGAACACGAAACTACGAGCAGTACTTC
>TRBD2|.|TRBV24-1|TRBJ2-5
CATSDPSGRAEETQYF
TGTGCCACCAGTGATCCTAGCGGGAGGGCCGAGGAGACCCAGTACTTC
>TRBD2|.|TRBV4-3|TRBJ2-3
CASSRSTSGGIDGDTQYF
TGCGCCAGCAGCCGATCGACTAGCGGGGGTATCGATGGGGATACGCAGTATTTT
>.|.|TRBV2|TRBJ2-5
CASSELGLETQYF
TGTGCCAGCAGTGAGTTGGGGCTTGAGACCCAGTACTTC
>.|few|TRBV2|TRBJ2-7
CASSDKFGDYEQYF
TGTGCCAGCAGTGACAAATTCGGAGACTACGAGCAGTACTTC
>.|.|TRBV19|TRBJ2-5
CASSIGGETQYF
TGTGCCAGTAGTATCGGTGGGGAGACCCAGTACTTC
>TRBD1|.|TRBV28|TRBJ2-1
CASSGTDSYNEQFF
TGTGCCAGCAGCGGGACAGACTCCTACAATGAGCAGTTCTTC
>.|.|TRBV5-6|TRBJ2-2
CASSFRTWRNTGELFF
TGTGCCAGCAGCTTCCGGACCTGGAGGAACACCGGGGAGCTGTTTTTT
>.|.|TRBV28|TRBJ1-1
CASSSPPQGVTEAFF
TGTGCCAGCAGTTCTCCCCCCCAGGGCGTCACTGAAGCTTTCTTT
>TRBD2|.|TRBV6-6|TRBJ2-3
CASSDSGTSGRWAKVDTQYF
TGTGCCAGCAGCGACTCCGGGACTAGCGGGAGGTGGGCGAAGGTAGATACGCAGTATTTT
>.|.|TRBV7-3|TRBJ2-2
CASSSTGPHTGELFF
TGTGCCAGCAGCTCGACCGGGCCTCACACCGGGGAGCTGTTTTTT
>.|.|TRBV5-4|TRBJ2-3
CASSLRGGTDTQYF
TGTGCCAGCAGCTTGCGAGGCGGCACAGATACGCAGTATTTT
>.|.|TRBV7-2|TRBJ2-1
CASSNDDTKYNEQFF
TGTGCCAGCAGCAATGATGACACGAAATACAATGAGCAGTTCTTC
>.|.|TRBV5-4|TRBJ2-2
CASSTRSGTGELFF
TGTGCCAGCAGCACCCGAAGTGGCACCGGGGAGCTGTTTTTT
>TRBD1|.|TRBV10-3|TRBJ2-7
CAISKGQLPGEQYF
TGTGCCATCAGCAAGGGACAGCTTCCGGGCGAGCAGTACTTC
>.|.|TRBV4-2|TRBJ2-7
CASSQDGLGTGASYEQYF
TGTGCCAGCAGCCAAGACGGTTTAGGGACGGGAGCCTCCTACGAGCAGTACTTC
>.|few|TRBV7-9|TRBJ2-1
CASRPGTPLLRNEQFF
TGTGCCAGCAGACCTGGGACGCCACTACTTAGGAATGAGCAGTTCTTC
>TRBD1|.|TRBV29-1|TRBJ2-1
CSVGKGQGRNEQFF
TGCAGCGTTGGGAAGGGACAGGGGAGGAATGAGCAGTTCTTC
>TRBD2|.|TRBV18|TRBJ2-3
CASSGLAGDTDTQYF
TGTGCCAGCTCAGGACTAGCGGGGGACACAGATACGCAGTATTTT
>.|.|TRBV18|TRBJ1-4
CASSPRGEKLFF
TGTGCCAGCTCACCAAGGGGAGAAAAACTGTTTTTT
>.|few|TRBV20-1|TRBJ1-6
CSASLSNSPLHF
TGCAGTGCTAGTTTATCTAATTCACCCCTCCACTTT